This T cell receptor (beta chain) stems from a study of technical replicates of blood from several donors. The length of the CDR3 is 16 residues. The V and J ends lost 2 bases and 8 bases respectively, with 21 bases between them. CDR1 and CDR2 from the germline V gene are MNHEY and SVGAGI. The protocol was immunoSEQ multiplex PCR, while the TCRdb copy is restricted to in-frame clones and leaves out a portion. The table has roughly 100,000 clones, 85% to 95% seen once. The chain is built from TRBV6-5 and TRBJ1-2, with D maybe TRBD1 (5 bases). The TCR was taken from a human donor in good health. Sequenced input: T cells isolated from PBMCs. The CDR3 spells CASSYDTPGEIDGYTF. Written as DNA, the CDR3 is TGTGCCAGCAGTTACGACACCCCGGGGGAGATTGACGGCTACACCTTC.